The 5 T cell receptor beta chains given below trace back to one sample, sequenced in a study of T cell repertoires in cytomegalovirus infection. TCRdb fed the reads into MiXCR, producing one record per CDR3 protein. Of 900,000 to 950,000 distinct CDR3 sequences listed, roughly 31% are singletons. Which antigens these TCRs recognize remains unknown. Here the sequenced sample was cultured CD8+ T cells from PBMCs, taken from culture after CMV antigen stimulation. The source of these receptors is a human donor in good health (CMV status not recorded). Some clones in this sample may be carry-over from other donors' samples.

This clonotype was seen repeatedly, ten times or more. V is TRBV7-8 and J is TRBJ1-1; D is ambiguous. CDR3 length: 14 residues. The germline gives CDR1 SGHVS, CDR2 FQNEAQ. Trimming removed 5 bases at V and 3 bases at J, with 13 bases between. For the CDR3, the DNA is TGTGCCAGCAGCCTTGACCCTTATGACACTGAAGCTTTCTTT. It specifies CASSLDPYDTEAFF.

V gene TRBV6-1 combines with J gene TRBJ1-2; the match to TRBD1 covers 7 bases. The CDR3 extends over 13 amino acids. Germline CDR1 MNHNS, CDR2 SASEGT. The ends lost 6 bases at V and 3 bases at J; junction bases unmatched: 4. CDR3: CASRDRDHYGYTF. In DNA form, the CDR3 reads TGTGCCAGCAGAGACAGGGATCACTATGGCTACACCTTC.

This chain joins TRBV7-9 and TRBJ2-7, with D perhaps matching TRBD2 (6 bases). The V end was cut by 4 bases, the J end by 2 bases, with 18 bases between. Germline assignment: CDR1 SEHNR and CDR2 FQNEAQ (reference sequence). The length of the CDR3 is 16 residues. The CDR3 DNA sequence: TGTGCCAGCAGCTCTACCCGCGGGGCTAGCACCTACGAGCAGTACGTC. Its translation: CASSSTRGASTYEQYV.

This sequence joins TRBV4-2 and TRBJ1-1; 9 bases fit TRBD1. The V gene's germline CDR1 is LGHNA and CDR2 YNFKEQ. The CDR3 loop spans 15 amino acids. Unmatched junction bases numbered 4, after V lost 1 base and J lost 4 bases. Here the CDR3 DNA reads TGTGCCAGCAGCCAAGGACAGGGGGTGAGCACTGAAGCTTTCTTT. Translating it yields CASSQGQGVSTEAFF.

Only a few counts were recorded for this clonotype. The CDR3 is CASSLTLTYEQYF. Written as DNA, the CDR3 is TGTGCCAGTAGCCTGACCTTAACCTACGAGCAGTACTTC. This chain uses TRBV19 with TRBJ2-7; D is ambiguous. The CDR3 runs 13 residues. CDR1 and CDR2 (germline): LNHDA, SQIVND (reference sequence). V lost 6 bases, J lost 2 bases, and 11 bases lay in between.